This entry is about one T cell receptor (beta chain). Its antigen is not known. TCRdb itself ran the 5' RACE reads through MiXCR, one entry per CDR3 protein. Of about 430,000 distinct CDR3 sequences in the sample, 20% to 30% were seen once. The data originate from a study of T-cell memory formation after mild COVID-19. Notes on the study in general: While clones contracting from day 15 to 85 were balanced between CD4 and CD8, later expanders leaned CD4+.

Trimming cost V 2 bases and J 6 bases, with 11 bases left between them. The CDR3 has 13 residues. The germline V gene has CDR1 SGHTA and CDR2 FQGTGA. The chain carries TRBV7-3 and TRBJ2-7; a possible D gene is TRBD2 (6 bases). The sequence derives from an adult woman who had mild COVID-19 (a few samples of this study predate the infection). Cell type and time point are not known. The sequenced sample was PBMCs or a T cell subset sorted from them (not recorded which). The CDR3 coding sequence is TGTGCCAGCAGCTTATCGGGGGTAAGCGAGCAGTACTTC. Protein sequence: CASSLSGVSEQYF.